This TCR beta chain was captured in a study of CD8+CD57+ T cells in acquired aplastic anemia. The wider study: Sorted CD4+ and CD8+ cells gave a mean 3.2 ug DNA, range roughly 0.18 to 30 ug. CD4+ cell libraries from healthy donors averaged approximately 9.9 million reads.

Study-wide results and caveats: Patients versus controls showed no significant CD8+ Simpson's diversity difference. Patients shared twenty-nine CD8+ CDR3 sequences with controls.

Of note for this clonotype: Antigen: not known.

V was trimmed by 2 bases and J by 2 bases, leaving 8 bases between them. This CDR3 region has 14 residues. Germline assignment: CDR1 WNHNN and CDR2 SYGVQD (reference sequence). Genomic DNA was employed as the template in profiling TCR beta VDJ and CDR3. TCRdb reanalysed the reads using MiXCR and keeps one entry per CDR3 protein. The sample shows 110,000 or so distinct CDR3 sequences, approximately 48% of them seen only once. J is TRBJ2-3 and V is TRBV10-1; D tentatively fits TRBD1 or TRBD2 (6 bases each). Input material: sorted CD4+, CD8+, or CD8+CD57+ T cells (not recorded which) from PBMCs. The TCR originated in a human donor in good health, serving as a control. CDR3 loop: CASSERGDTDTQYF. DNA of the CDR3: TGCGCCAGCAGTGAGAGGGGGGACACAGATACGCAGTATTTT.